This T cell receptor (beta chain) was captured in a study of early T cells in non-severe SARS-CoV-2 infection. MiXCR was run by TCRdb on the 5' RACE reads, yielding one entry per CDR3 protein. The table records 53,000 or so distinct CDR3 sequences, about 12% of them present only once. This clonotype has ten or more counts. In germline, CDR1 is ENHRY, CDR2 SYGVKD. This CDR3 has 16 amino acids. Trimming cost V 6 bases and J 6 bases, with 18 bases left between them. The sequencing used whole blood, collected at baseline. This TCR was recovered from an adult who was a healthcare worker with PCR-confirmed SARS-CoV-2 infection or an uninfected control (not recorded which). This sequence joins TRBV10-3 and TRBJ1-6, with D possibly TRBD1 on 6 matching bases. The CDR3 nucleotides are TGTGCCATCAGCCGGATCTTCGGGGGGCGTAATTCACCCCTCCACTTT. Translation gives CAISRIFGGRNSPLHF.